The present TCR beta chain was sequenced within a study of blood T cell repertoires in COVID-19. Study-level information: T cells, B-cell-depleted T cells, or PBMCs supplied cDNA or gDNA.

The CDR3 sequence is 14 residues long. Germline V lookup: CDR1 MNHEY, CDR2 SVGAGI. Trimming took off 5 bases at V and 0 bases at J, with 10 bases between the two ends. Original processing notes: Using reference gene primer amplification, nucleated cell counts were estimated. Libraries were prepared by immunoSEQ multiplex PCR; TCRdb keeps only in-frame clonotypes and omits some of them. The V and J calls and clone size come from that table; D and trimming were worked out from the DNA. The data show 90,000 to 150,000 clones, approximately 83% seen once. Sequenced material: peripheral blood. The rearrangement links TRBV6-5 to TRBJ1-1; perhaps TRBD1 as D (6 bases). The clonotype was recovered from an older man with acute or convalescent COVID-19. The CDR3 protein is CASSRTVLNTEAFF. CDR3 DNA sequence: TGTGCCAGCAGTCGGACAGTTCTGAACACTGAAGCTTTCTTT.